These T cell receptor beta chains were read from a single sample in a study of blood T cells in healthy people across ages. TCRdb recomputed calls from the 5' RACE reads with MiXCR, one row per CDR3 protein. The sample yields about 780,000 distinct CDR3 sequences, around 45% seen once. The sample was blood. Receptor source: an older man in good health. Each CDR3 is given without its conserved first and last residue. The order of the fields is CDR3 length, J gene, V gene, CDR3 protein.

9,TRBJ2-3,TRBV12-3/TRBV12-4,ASSLAGLQY
15,-,TRBV7-3,ASSLNPSGTGSYEQY
12,TRBJ2-1,TRBV11-3,ASSFTTGGNEQF
12,-,TRBV2,TSGQGSSRYEQY
9,TRBJ1-4,TRBV29-1,SVKAGAVVF
14,TRBJ2-1,TRBV7-6,ASQLNSGTTPGEQF
14,TRBJ2-5,TRBV21-1,ASSEDGGGPEETQY
11,TRBJ2-4,TRBV7-2,ASSLSGGGVQY
11,TRBJ1-5,TRBV20-1,SASRAGGGPQH
11,TRBJ2-7,TRBV3-1,ASSHGTDYEQY
10,TRBJ2-1,TRBV19,ASSQPSDEQF
13,TRBJ2-7,TRBV5-5,ASSTNGLAGDEQY
11,TRBJ1-5,TRBV29-1,SVEDLPNQPQH
11,TRBJ1-1,TRBV27,ASGWGTYTEAF
10,TRBJ2-3,TRBV5-1,ASSPTSDTQY
12,TRBJ2-3,TRBV20-1,SARDSALAATQY
14,TRBJ2-5,TRBV13,ASSLGTSGVSETQY
12,TRBJ2-2,TRBV7-9,ASSSDGNTGELF
9,TRBJ1-3,TRBV10-3,AIRDGNTIY
12,TRBJ2-5,TRBV7-2,ASSPTSGSETQY
13,TRBJ2-1,TRBV20-1,SARPGASNRNEQF
12,TRBJ1-5,TRBV9,ASSVGGSNQPQH
12,TRBJ1-4,TRBV10-3,AISEGQENEKLF
10,TRBJ2-1,TRBV7-3,ASSAVAGEQF
14,TRBJ2-3,TRBV12-3/TRBV12-4,ASSLTGRLTTDTQY
12,TRBJ2-3,TRBV12-3/TRBV12-4,ASSPTIDTDTQY
14,TRBJ2-1,TRBV25-1,ASSEYHGGNYNEQF
14,-,TRBV6-2/TRBV6-3,ASSYSILSDNNEQY
12,TRBJ2-1,TRBV20-1,SATVAGGNNEQF
10,TRBJ1-5,TRBV2,ASSDSLSPQH
10,TRBJ2-7,TRBV30,AWNLHSYEQY
13,TRBJ2-1,TRBV20-1,SATPPRLANNEQF
14,-,TRBV6-1,ASSEVIGGIRSEQY
13,TRBJ2-1,TRBV27,ASSLAWTSGNEQF
12,TRBJ2-3,TRBV20-1,SARVQAAADTQY
11,TRBJ2-4,TRBV5-1,ASSLDVGPSKY
13,TRBJ2-3,TRBV7-8,ASSQTSEATDTQY
12,TRBJ2-7,TRBV18,ASSPPVDSYEQY
12,TRBJ2-7,TRBV29-1,SVGLAGVPYEQY
13,TRBJ1-4,TRBV6-1,ASSVPGSRGEKLF
13,-,TRBV12-3/TRBV12-4,ASRIRQTPYNEQY
12,TRBJ2-7,TRBV12-3/TRBV12-4,ASSDRDRVYEQY
14,TRBJ2-7,TRBV7-2,ASSLEGGRGPYEQY
12,TRBJ2-5,TRBV7-9,ASSLMVGQETQY
12,TRBJ2-1,TRBV29-1,SVPTGGMTNKQF
12,TRBJ1-2,TRBV10-3,AISESGSGYGYT
12,TRBJ1-3,TRBV6-1,ASSTDRVGNTIY
15,TRBJ2-4,TRBV11-2,ASSLGTDQLAKNIQY
10,TRBJ2-1,TRBV7-2,ASSRGGAGQF
13,TRBJ2-3,TRBV28,ASSTRTSGTDTQY
14,TRBJ2-1,TRBV7-3,ASSLTASDSYNEQF
10,TRBJ2-7,TRBV7-9,ASSSSGGEQY
10,TRBJ2-6,TRBV29-1,SADLGANVLT